The T cell receptor (beta chain) under discussion was sequenced for a study of CD8+CD57+ T cells in acquired aplastic anemia. At the level of the study: Each DNA sample taken from sorted CD4+ and CD8+ cells came to about 3.4 ug on average. On average, healthy donors gave some 9.8 million reads for CD4+ cells.

Whole-study findings and limits: About 28 sequences, all CD8+ CDR3, were shared between patients and controls.

This CDR3 has 15 residues. Germline CDR1 is SGHTA and CDR2 is FQGNSA. The V and J ends lost 0 bases and 6 bases, in that order; junction bases with no gene match: 4. According to the study, genomic DNA was the template for TCR beta VDJ and CDR3 profiling. TCRdb called the reads again in MiXCR, with one record for every CDR3 protein. Among tens of thousands of distinct CDR3 sequences listed, 75% to 85% were seen once. At least ten counts were recorded for this clonotype. Its specificity is not known. The receptor was isolated from a human donor in good health, serving as a control. This chain connects TRBV7-2 to TRBJ2-1; TRBD2 matches 8 bases. Sequenced material: sorted CD4+, CD8+, or CD8+CD57+ T cells (not recorded which) from PBMCs. CDR3 sequence reads: CASSLARGALNEQFF. The DNA for the CDR3 is TGTGCCAGCAGCTTAGCGCGGGGGGCTCTCAATGAGCAGTTCTTC.